These 5 T cell receptor beta chains share one sample of origin, sequenced in a study of blood T cell repertoires in COVID-19. Profiling relied on immunoSEQ multiplex PCR, and the TCRdb table lists in-frame clones only, not all of them. The sample has roughly 120,000 clones; roughly 91% are singletons. The sequenced material came from peripheral blood. The receptor source for this set is a woman in her forties or fifties with acute or convalescent COVID-19.

V is TRBV24-1 and J is TRBJ2-7; 8 positions match TRBD1. Germline loops: CDR1 KGHDR, CDR2 SFDVKD. Germline trimming cut 5 bases from V and 4 bases from J; bases unmatched to any gene: 6. The CDR3 covers 14 residues. Written as DNA, the CDR3 is TGTGCCACCAGTGTCACTCAGGGGGCTTACGAGCAGTACTTC. Its protein is CATSVTQGAYEQYF.

To note about this clone: The DNA is left out, because the CDR3 cannot be placed on it with certainty; the CDR3 is given as TCRdb lists it. The chain carries TRBV5-5 and TRBJ2-7; the table's D call, TRBD2, was not checked against the DNA. CDR1 and CDR2 (germline): SGHKS, YYEKEE (reference sequence). The length of the CDR3 is 14 amino acids, counting both ends. The chain's CDR3 is CASSLEWASGNFGF.

This rearrangement joins TRBV7-6 to TRBJ2-3; 8 positions agree with TRBD1. V trimming: 7 bases; J trimming: 0 bases; junction bases outside the gene matches: 9. This CDR3 spans 16 amino acids. Germline CDR1 SGHVS, CDR2 FNYEAQ. The CDR3 DNA reads TGTGCCAGCACACTGACAGGGGTTCCCAGCACAGATACGCAGTATTTT. Translation gives CASTLTGVPSTDTQYF.

The J gene is TRBJ2-1, the V gene TRBV28, with 11 positions matching TRBD2. J lost 8 bases, V lost 5 bases, and 5 bases had no gene match. Germline CDR1 and CDR2: MDHEN and SYDVKM. The CDR3 totals 14 residues. CDR3 protein: CASSVSGRVYEQFF. The CDR3 DNA reads TGTGCCAGCAGTGTTAGCGGGAGGGTCTATGAGCAGTTCTTC.

CDR3 in amino acids: CASSVDPSGRGEQYF. In DNA, the CDR3 is TGTGCCAGCAGCGTAGATCCTAGCGGGAGGGGTGAGCAGTACTTC. The chain uses TRBV9 and TRBJ2-7; 12 bases are shared with TRBD2. CDR3 length: 15 amino acids. Trimming took 0 bases from V and 7 from J; bases not matched to a gene: 5. Per germline, CDR1 SGDLS and CDR2 YYNGEE.